This T cell receptor (beta chain) was identified in a study of molecular identifiers for immune sequencing clone quantification. Germline-derived CDR1 and CDR2 are SGHVS and FNYEAQ. Trimming pared 2 bases from V and 2 bases from J, leaving 13 bases between. The CDR3 has 15 amino acids. This clonotype was detected a few times. Each CDR3 protein is one row after TCRdb ran MiXCR on the PCR reads. The data contain more than 450,000 distinct CDR3 sequences, 20% to 25% of them seen just once; the ten biggest clones take up 0.84%. This sequence was found in a human donor in good health. Some libraries in this study had Jurkat cell RNA spiked in. The sample consisted of naive CD8+ T cells from blood, with Jurkat cell RNA spiked in. Specified subset: FACS-sorted CD8+CD4-CCR7+CD45RA+ naive T cells. V gene TRBV7-6 combines with J gene TRBJ2-7, with TRBD1 as a possible D gene (6 bases). In DNA form, the CDR3 reads TGTGCCAGCAGCTTAATCAAGACAGGAGCCTACGAGCAGTACTTC. Translation: CASSLIKTGAYEQYF.